The 17 T cell receptor beta chains given below trace back to one sample, sequenced in a study of Graves' ophthalmopathy and Graves' hyperthyroidism. Amplification from RNA transcripts yielded the TCR beta CDR3 regions. A first-round RT-PCR used HTBI primers, followed by a second-round multiplex PCR. TCRdb passed the multiplex PCR reads through MiXCR, listing each CDR3 protein once. The sample lists some 400,000 distinct CDR3 sequences; around 16% were seen once. The sample consisted of peripheral blood. These receptors were taken from a woman younger than 30 with Graves' ophthalmopathy.

This clonotype was counted many times. CDR3 DNA: TGTGCCAGCAGTTCCTTAAAGTGGACGGACCCCTACGAGCAGTACTTC. Translated, it gives CASSSLKWTDPYEQYF. The chain couples TRBV27 to TRBJ2-7; the D is unclear. Trimming took 4 bases from V and 2 from J, leaving 18 bases between them. Germline V lookup: CDR1 MNHEY, CDR2 SMNVEV (reference sequence). There are 16 residues in the CDR3.

This clonotype showed up many times. The CDR3 reads CASKWTGHKSGNTIYF. The CDR3 DNA reads TGTGCCAGCAAGTGGACAGGGCATAAGTCTGGAAACACCATATATTTT. This sequence joins TRBV6-1 and TRBJ1-3; 8 bases line up with TRBD1. Germline CDR1 is MNHNS and CDR2 is SASEGT. The CDR3 has 16 residues. After removal of 7 bases from V and 1 base from J, the junction contained 9 bases not matched to a gene.

This clonotype was observed a few times. J is TRBJ2-7 and V is TRBV2; D call uncertain. Trimming pared 2 bases from V and 1 base from J, leaving 12 bases between. The CDR3 is 15 residues long. CDR1 and CDR2 from the germline V gene are SNHLY and FYNNEI. In nucleotides, the CDR3 is TGTGCCAGCAGTGAAATTTCTGCAGGTTCCTACGAGCAGTACTTC. As protein: CASSEISAGSYEQYF.

This clonotype occurred many times. V is TRBV28 and J is TRBJ1-6; 7 bases are a match to TRBD1. There are 15 residues in the CDR3. From germline, CDR1 is MDHEN and CDR2 SYDVKM. With V trimmed by 7 bases and J by 8 bases, 11 bases remained unmatched. The CDR3 DNA is TGTGCCAGCATCCCCCGGACAGGCAGGGATTCACCCCTCCACTTT. Translation: CASIPRTGRDSPLHF.

This clonotype has a count of ten or more. The rearrangement joins TRBV30 to TRBJ1-2; D gene uncertain. The germline V gene has CDR1 GTSNPN and CDR2 SVGIG (reference sequence). V was pared by 0 bases and J by 8 bases, with 13 bases between. The CDR3 runs to 13 residues. This chain's CDR3 is CAWSVLSPEGYTF. The CDR3 DNA follows: TGTGCCTGGAGTGTACTTTCACCCGAGGGCTACACCTTC.

The V gene is TRBV6-2 or TRBV6-3, the J gene TRBJ1-2; D call uncertain. The CDR3 consists of 12 residues. V lost 5 bases, J lost 4 bases, and 8 bases lay in between. Germline V gene sequence: CDR1 MNHEY, CDR2 SVGEGT. In DNA form, the CDR3 reads TGTGCCAGCAGTACGAACCTCTATGGCTACACCTTC. It translates to CASSTNLYGYTF.

This clonotype has ten or more counts. The chain is built from TRBV5-1 and TRBJ1-1, with D maybe TRBD1 (6 bases). This CDR3 is 15 amino acids long. Germline-derived CDR1 and CDR2 are SGHRS and YFSETQ. Trimming removed 2 bases at V and 4 bases at J, with 15 bases between. The CDR3 DNA sequence: TGCGCCAGCAGCTTCACAGGGTGGGGATCCACTGAAGCTTTCTTT. Amino acid sequence: CASSFTGWGSTEAFF.

This clonotype has ten or more counts. CDR3 amino acids: CASHGQPATDEQYF. The CDR3, as DNA: TGTGCCAGCCACGGGCAGCCAGCAACCGACGAGCAGTACTTC. The V and J genes are TRBV6-5 and TRBJ2-7; D gene uncertain. The CDR3 totals 14 residues. V dropped 8 bases and J dropped 5 bases, with 19 bases sitting between them. CDR1 MNHEY and CDR2 SVGAGI come from the germline V gene.

There are many counts of this clonotype. The V call is TRBV20-1, the J call TRBJ2-2; D is uncertain. Germline V gene lookup returns CDR1 DFQATT and CDR2 SNEGSKA (reference sequence). This CDR3 spans 15 amino acids. The V end lost 0 bases, the J end lost 2 bases, and 10 bases lay between the germline ends. The CDR3 reads CSARDLRRNTGELFF. The CDR3, as DNA: TGCAGTGCTAGAGATCTTCGTAGAAACACCGGGGAGCTGTTTTTT.

The chain couples TRBV30 to TRBJ1-6; no definite D call. The V gene's germline CDR1 is GTSNPN and CDR2 SVGIG (reference sequence). The CDR3 has 15 residues. V was cut by 3 bases and J by 4 bases, with 13 bases left in between. DNA for the CDR3: TGTGCCTGGAGGGACTCAAGGGCGTATAATTCACCCCTCCACTTT. Translation gives CAWRDSRAYNSPLHF.

In its sample, this clonotype was seen many times. The chain is built from TRBV11-2 and TRBJ2-5; D gene uncertain. Germline CDR1 SGHAT, CDR2 FQNNGV. The V end was cut by 4 bases, the J end by 7 bases, with 7 bases between. CDR3 length equals 11 residues. The DNA of the CDR3 is TGTGCCAGCAGCTCTCGGACGACCCAGTACTTC. Its protein product is CASSSRTTQYF.

This clonotype was seen repeatedly, ten times or more. The genes are TRBV7-2 and TRBJ1-3, with D hard to call. V lost 1 base and J lost 8, with 9 bases in between. Germline V CDR1 and CDR2: SGHTA, FQGNSA. CDR3 length equals 13 residues. The CDR3 DNA is TGTGCCAGCAGCTTAGGAGGGATAGACACCATATATTTT. Its translation: CASSLGGIDTIYF.

In its sample, this clonotype was seen many times. The chain links TRBV6-2 or TRBV6-3 to TRBJ1-3, with D unclear. This CDR3 has 16 amino acids. Trimming left V 0 bases short and J 0 bases short, with 9 bases between. Looked up from germline, CDR1 is MNHEY and CDR2 is SVGEGT. The CDR3 DNA is TGTGCCAGCAGTTACTCAAGGCGGATCTCTGGAAACACCATATATTTT. Its translation: CASSYSRRISGNTIYF.

This chain joins TRBV4-2 and TRBJ2-6, with 13 bases identical to TRBD2. CDR3 length equals 19 residues. V lost 4 bases, J lost 2 bases, and 8 bases stayed unmatched. CDR1 and CDR2 (germline): LGHNA, YNFKEQ. The DNA of the CDR3 is TGTGCCAGCAGCCCGAGGGGGACTAGCGGGATGGCTGGGGCCAACGTCCTGACTTTC. This sequence encodes CASSPRGTSGMAGANVLTF.

This clonotype appeared many times. The rearrangement links TRBV6-2 or TRBV6-3 to TRBJ1-1; D unclear. V lost 0 bases to trimming and J lost 7 bases, with 6 bases between them. This CDR3 is built from 12 residues. Germline V gives CDR1 MNHEY, CDR2 SVGEGT. This CDR3 reads CASSYSVREAFF. The CDR3 nucleotides are TGTGCCAGCAGTTACTCAGTGCGTGAAGCTTTCTTT.

Ten or more counts support this clonotype. The rearrangement uses TRBV28 and TRBJ2-5; 10 nucleotides match TRBD2. The CDR3 length is 18 residues. Germline CDR1 and CDR2: MDHEN and SYDVKM. Trimming removed 7 bases from V and 5 bases from J; junction bases left unmatched: 19. CDR3 bases: TGTGCCAGCACAACAAACCTGGCGGTAGCGGGGGGTCGTGAGACCCAGTACTTC. This translates into CASTTNLAVAGGRETQYF.

This clonotype appeared a few times. The genes are TRBV6-5 and TRBJ1-1, with unresolved D. CDR3 size: 13 residues. Germline-derived CDR1 and CDR2 are MNHEY and SVGAGI. V lost 2 bases and J 7 bases, leaving 11 bases between the germline ends. CDR3 DNA sequence: TGTGCCAGCAGTTACCGCGGCGTCGGTGAAGCTTTCTTT. It specifies CASSYRGVGEAFF.